Here is one TCR beta chain with its context. Method: immunoSEQ multiplex PCR; TCRdb's copy keeps in-frame clones and lacks some. The repertoire includes about 500,000 clones, roughly 90% of them detected once, and 0.7% sits in the top ten. Donors were grouped by their self-reported clinical history. In Cohort 3, a recovered donor had either two negative PCRs, clearance, or symptom resolution. The sample belongs to a study of blood T cell repertoires in COVID-19. Turning to the study itself: Spain, Italy and the United States supplied samples that represented acute and convalescent COVID-19.

The CDR3 length is 14 residues. Trimming removed 4 bases from V and 11 bases from J, with 21 bases in between. CDR1 SGHRS and CDR2 YFSETQ come from the germline V gene. V and J are TRBV5-1 and TRBJ1-1; D is unclear. Sequencing was done on a sample of PBMCs or T cells enriched from blood (not recorded which). The receptor comes from a woman younger than 30 who had recovered from COVID-19. The CDR3 bases are TGCGCCAGCAGCCGAACCTCTCAACCAAAACTTGCTTTCTTT. This gives the protein CASSRTSQPKLAFF.